The sample holds many counts of the clone carrying this TCR beta chain. Antigen specificity is unknown. V was pared by 5 bases and J by 1 base, with 2 bases of the junction left unmatched. There are 14 residues in the CDR3. Cells stained for CD3, CD4, CD8, CD45RA, CD27 and viability were sorted into four CD45RA/CD27 subsets. The data originate from a study of naive and memory T cell subsets. Overall study results and limits: In CD4 and CD8 cells, diversity dropped from naive through EMRA. A few larger clonotypes appeared in naive repertoires, especially CD8, possibly memory cells re-expressing CD45RA. TCR counts from RNA may reflect activation-linked expression changes.

The beta constant-region primer was an equimolar mix of two oligonucleotides covering TRBC1 and TRBC2. Nested alpha and beta constant-region primers with the SP2 primer drove four PCR rounds on ligated cDNA. Ligation attached a single-stranded oligonucleotide with a 12-nucleotide UMI and the SP2 primer to the cDNA 3' end. TCRdb re-called the UMI-ligation and nested PCR reads with MiXCR, one entry per CDR3 protein. The table lists 120,000 to 150,000 distinct CDR3 sequences, 22% of them singletons. The chain recombines TRBV12-3 or TRBV12-4 with TRBJ2-5; 9 bases map to TRBD1. Material for sequencing was naive CD4+ T cells from blood. The sequence was collected from a human donor in good health. The CDR3 DNA sequence: TGTGCCAGCAGTAAACAGGGGGCCCAAGAGACCCAGTACTTC. This translates into CASSKQGAQETQYF.